A single sample is the source of the 32 T cell receptor beta chains below, sequenced in a study of post-analysis software for immune sequencing data (dated by TCRdb to between 2014 and 2016). Library prep was done by PCR. TCRdb names Illumina HiSeq 2500 as the instrument used. To reduce PCR and sequencing biases, unique molecular identifiers were incorporated into the TCR beta cDNA libraries. Using fastp at Q25 and MiXCR, TCRdb reprocessed the public reads and kept productive beta chains. Each record represents a unique CDR3 protein, reported with the most common genes and DNA among its rows. This sample is represented by roughly 620,000 distinct CDR3 sequences; about 40% of them were singletons. The ten biggest clones cover approximately 1.7% of the sample. Their recognized antigens are unknown. What the authors observed across the whole study: Significantly higher frequencies in patients than in controls were found for roughly 5 TRBV segments, including TRBV5-6, TRBV5-1 and TRBV20-1.

Sequencing was carried out using blood. All receptors derive from a girl aged 5 to 17 with multiple sclerosis.

The chain joins TRBV10-3 to TRBJ1-4, with 7 bases identical to TRBD1. The CDR3 extends over 14 amino acids. The germline gives CDR1 ENHRY, CDR2 SYGVKD. The V segment lost 5 bases and the J segment 5 bases; nucleotides outside the gene matches: 5. This CDR3 is CAISSGTENEKLFF. CDR3 bases: TGTGCCATCAGTTCCGGGACAGAAAATGAAAAACTGTTTTTT.

This sequence joins TRBV5-1 and TRBJ2-7; D not resolved. V gave up 6 bases and J gave up 3 bases, with 16 bases separating them. From germline, CDR1 is SGHRS and CDR2 YFSETQ. The CDR3 contains 14 residues. The CDR3 protein is CASTPAGRSYEQYF. For the CDR3, the DNA is TGCGCCAGCACCCCTGCTGGGCGTAGCTACGAGCAGTACTTC. Together with reference TRBV5-1 and TRBJ2-7, the CDR3 gives the full variable domain: KAGVTQTPRYLIKTRGQQVTLSCSPISGHRSVSWYQQTPGQGLQFLFEYFSETQRNKGNFPGRFSGRQFSNSRSEMNVSTLELGDSALYLCASTPAGRSYEQYFGPGTRLTVT.

J is TRBJ1-2 and V is TRBV2; 8 bases agree with TRBD1. The CDR3 length is 16 residues. CDR1 and CDR2 (germline): SNHLY, FYNNEI. The V and J ends lost 6 bases and 6 bases, in that order; junction bases with no gene match: 15. The DNA of the CDR3 is TGTGCCAGCAGGTCCCTTCAGGGGGCAATTTGGGATGGCTACACCTTC. It codes for CASRSLQGAIWDGYTF. Filled out from reference TRBV2 and TRBJ1-2, the complete variable domain reads EPEVTQTPSHQVTQMGQEVILRCVPISNHLYFYWYRQILGQKVEFLVSFYNNEISEKSEIFDDQFSVERPDGSNFTLKIRSTKLEDSAMYFCASRSLQGAIWDGYTFGSGTRLTVV.

This clonotype was detected only a few times. The chain uses TRBV12-3 or TRBV12-4 and TRBJ2-7; TRBD2 agrees at 10 bases. The CDR3 runs 15 residues. The V segment lost 5 bases and the J segment 7 bases; nucleotides outside the gene matches: 11. CDR3 nucleotide sequence: TGTGCCAGCAGTCCTAGCGGGAGTAGCCTCTATGAGCAGTACTTC. This sequence encodes CASSPSGSSLYEQYF.

The V gene is TRBV20-1, the J gene TRBJ2-7, with D maybe TRBD2 (7 bases). Trimming shortened V by 7 bases and J by 3 bases, and 13 bases separated the two germline ends. This CDR3 spans 12 amino acids. Germline V lookup: CDR1 DFQATT, CDR2 SNEGSKA (reference sequence). The CDR3 protein is CSVGGVDYEQYF. Here the CDR3 DNA reads TGCAGTGTAGGGGGGGTTGACTACGAGCAGTACTTC.

This chain connects TRBV12-3 or TRBV12-4 to TRBJ1-2, with 9 bases matching TRBD1. Germline trimming cut 5 bases from V and 7 bases from J; bases unmatched to any gene: 11. The CDR3 has 15 residues. The CDR3 region is CASSRTGVDRSGYTF. The CDR3 DNA is TGTGCCAGCAGTAGGACAGGGGTAGACCGTAGTGGCTACACCTTC.

The chain recombines TRBV12-3 or TRBV12-4 with TRBJ2-7; D possibly corresponds to TRBD1 (6 bases). This CDR3 is 14 amino acids long. V was shortened by 3 bases and J by 3 bases, with 12 bases between the two germline ends. The CDR3: CASSFTGHLYEQYF. For the CDR3, the DNA is TGTGCCAGCAGTTTTACAGGGCACCTCTACGAGCAGTACTTC.

The rearrangement joins TRBV7-9 to TRBJ2-7; 8 positions agree with TRBD1. The germline gives CDR1 SEHNR, CDR2 FQNEAQ (reference sequence). The V gene end was trimmed by 0 bases and the J gene end by 9 bases; junction bases not matched to a gene: 4. The CDR3 totals 13 residues. The CDR3 DNA reads as TGTGCCAGCAGCTTAGCGCCAGGGACAGGGCAGTACTTC. Amino acid sequence: CASSLAPGTGQYF.

The rearrangement uses TRBV7-8 and TRBJ2-1, with D perhaps TRBD2 (6 bases). The germline CDR1 and CDR2 sequences are SGHVS and FQNEAQ. Trimming removed 1 base from V and 1 base from J, with 8 bases in between. The CDR3 contains 15 residues. The CDR3 loop is CASSLVEGSYNEQFF. The CDR3 bases are TGTGCCAGCAGCTTAGTGGAGGGATCCTACAATGAGCAGTTCTTC. Full variable domain (rest looked up from reference TRBV7-8 and TRBJ2-1): GAGVSQSPRYKVAKRGQDVALRCDPISGHVSLFWYQQALGQGPEFLTYFQNEAQLDKSGLPSDRFFAERPEGSVSTLKIQRTQQEDSAVYLCASSLVEGSYNEQFFGPGTRLTVL.

The chain is built from TRBV7-9 and TRBJ1-1; TRBD1 matches 8 bases. Germline V lookup: CDR1 SEHNR, CDR2 FQNEAQ (reference sequence). The ends lost 4 bases at V and 5 bases at J; junction bases unmatched: 6. CDR3 length: 14 residues. The CDR3 sequence is CASSWAGGPTEAFF. Written as DNA, the CDR3 is TGTGCCAGCAGCTGGGCAGGGGGCCCGACTGAAGCTTTCTTT. The full variable domain, in which reference TRBV7-9 and TRBJ1-1 provide the parts outside the CDR3, is DTGVSQNPRHKITKRGQNVTFRCDPISEHNRLYWYRQTLGQGPEFLTYFQNEAQLEKSRLLSDRFSAERPKGSFSTLEIQRTEQGDSAMYLCASSWAGGPTEAFFGQGTRLTVV.

The genes are TRBV7-9 and TRBJ2-2; no clear D gene. This CDR3 is built from 16 residues. V dropped 4 bases and J dropped 4 bases, with 16 bases sitting between them. Germline lookup yields CDR1 SEHNR and CDR2 FQNEAQ (reference sequence). CDR3 coding DNA: TGTGCCAGCAGCTATATAAGACGGATTGCCACCGGGGAGCTGTTTTTT. This codes for CASSYIRRIATGELFF.

The chain carries TRBV5-1 and TRBJ2-3; the D is unclear. V was trimmed by 0 bases and J by 6 bases, leaving 17 bases between them. Germline V gene data show CDR1 as SGHRS and CDR2 as YFSETQ. The CDR3 sequence is 16 residues long. The CDR3 bases are TGCGCCAGCAGCTTGGCCGTGGCGGACCCCTCGGATACGCAGTATTTT. Residues: CASSLAVADPSDTQYF.

The chain uses TRBV12-3 or TRBV12-4 and TRBJ2-7, with 10 bases lining up with TRBD1. V lost 4 bases, J lost 7 bases, and 7 bases stayed unmatched. The CDR3 length is 14 residues. CDR3 residues: CASSSDRGQWEQYF. DNA for the CDR3: TGTGCCAGCAGTTCCGACAGGGGGCAGTGGGAGCAGTACTTC.

This clonotype was seen only a few times. The chain is built from TRBV12-3 or TRBV12-4 and TRBJ2-7; D call uncertain. This CDR3 comprises 12 residues. V dropped 1 base and J dropped 6 bases, with 7 bases sitting between them. CDR3 DNA sequence: TGTGCCAGCAGTTTAGTGGTTTTCGAGCAGTACTTC. Translating gives CASSLVVFEQYF.

V usage is TRBV12-3 or TRBV12-4 and J usage is TRBJ2-7, with D perhaps TRBD1 (6 bases). The CDR3 is 15 residues long. V was cut by 5 bases and J by 2 bases, with 16 bases left in between. As DNA, the CDR3 is TGTGCCAGCAGTCTCCCTCGGGACAACCCCTACGAGCAGTACTTC. Translation gives CASSLPRDNPYEQYF.

The chain has TRBV27 and TRBJ1-2, with D tentatively TRBD1 (5 bases). The germline CDR1 and CDR2 sequences are MNHEY and SMNVEV (reference sequence). CDR3 length: 17 amino acids. Trimming pared 7 bases from V and 8 bases from J, leaving 29 bases between. The chain's CDR3 is CASKQDGRVGELGGYTF. CDR3 nucleotide sequence: TGTGCCAGCAAACAGGACGGCAGGGTGGGGGAGTTAGGAGGCTACACCTTC.

V is TRBV7-9 and J is TRBJ2-7, with 7 bases fitting TRBD1. Per germline, CDR1 SEHNR and CDR2 FQNEAQ (reference sequence). The junction had 13 bases not matched to a gene; V was cut back by 1 base and J by 10 bases. The CDR3 spans 15 residues. Here the CDR3 DNA reads TGTGCCAGCAGCTTAGTAAGACAGGGCCTGGAGGCCCAGTACTTC. As protein: CASSLVRQGLEAQYF.

This clonotype was observed a few times. The chain couples TRBV7-9 to TRBJ1-4, with 9 bases that match TRBD1. The V and J ends lost 5 bases and 12 bases, in that order; junction bases with no gene match: 13. This CDR3 has 15 residues. CDR1 SEHNR and CDR2 FQNEAQ come from the germline V gene (reference sequence). The CDR3, as DNA: TGTGCCAGCAGCGCCAGACCCTCCGGACAGGGGCAACTGTTTTTT. Translated: CASSARPSGQGQLFF.

This clonotype occurred once. The chain carries TRBV7-6 and TRBJ2-3; no reliable D call. There are 15 residues in the CDR3. V was clipped by 5 bases and J by 11 bases, with 23 bases between them. From germline, CDR1 is SGHVS and CDR2 FNYEAQ. CDR3 residues: CASSTETGHLWEQYF. CDR3 nucleotides: TGTGCCAGCAGCACCGAGACGGGCCATCTTTGGGAGCAGTATTTT.

This clonotype was seen many times. V is TRBV29-1 and J is TRBJ2-1; weak D call: TRBD1 (6 bases). This CDR3 region has 14 residues. Germline V CDR1 and CDR2: SQVTM, ANQGSEA. V was cut by 7 bases and J by 9 bases, with 22 bases left in between. CDR3 DNA sequence: TGCAGCGGGATACGTACAGGGACCCCCAGTGAGCAGTTCTTC. Amino acid sequence: CSGIRTGTPSEQFF.

The rearrangement links TRBV5-1 to TRBJ1-1; no reliable D call. Deletions cut 0 bases from V and 0 bases from J, with 9 bases between. Germline-derived CDR1 and CDR2 are SGHRS and YFSETQ. The CDR3 spans 15 residues. CDR3 sequence: CASSLDAVMNTEAFF. The CDR3 bases are TGCGCCAGCAGCTTGGATGCAGTCATGAACACTGAAGCTTTCTTT.

This clonotype was observed a few times. V usage is TRBV12-3 or TRBV12-4 and J usage is TRBJ2-3; 13 nucleotides line up with TRBD2. Losses at the gene ends were 6 bases for V and 4 bases for J; bases not matched to a gene: 7. The CDR3 consists of 16 residues. The CDR3 loop reads CASRFRTSGRSDTQYF. The CDR3, as DNA: TGTGCCAGCAGGTTCCGGACTAGCGGGAGATCAGATACGCAGTATTTT.

The rearrangement links TRBV7-8 to TRBJ2-4, with 9 bases fitting TRBD2. Germline CDR1 is SGHVS and CDR2 is FQNEAQ. The CDR3 extends over 20 amino acids. Losses at the gene ends were 7 bases for V and 0 bases for J; bases not matched to a gene: 19. Here the CDR3 reads CASTLVVWREGELAKNIQYF. Written as DNA, the CDR3 is TGTGCCAGCACCCTTGTAGTTTGGCGGGAGGGAGAGCTAGCCAAAAACATTCAGTACTTC.

This clonotype was seen repeatedly, ten times or more. Here the CDR3 DNA reads TGTGCCAGCAGTCAACCGAACACCTACGAGCAGTACTTC. Protein: CASSQPNTYEQYF. The chain links TRBV6-5 to TRBJ2-7, with D unclear. Germline V CDR1 and CDR2: MNHEY, SVGAGI. The CDR3 is made up of 13 amino acids. The V end lost 5 bases, the J end lost 2 bases, and 10 bases lay between the germline ends.

The V call is TRBV12-3 or TRBV12-4, the J call TRBJ2-1, with TRBD2 matching over 15 bases. V lost 5 bases to trimming and J lost 4 bases; unmatched junction nucleotides: 15. CDR3 size: 20 residues. The CDR3, as DNA: TGTGCCAGCAGTCCGGGGACTAGCGGGAGGCCCCTCTATTTATACAATGAGCAGTTCTTC. As protein: CASSPGTSGRPLYLYNEQFF.

The V gene is TRBV7-6, the J gene TRBJ1-1; tentatively, D is TRBD1 (5 bases). V was pared by 0 bases and J by 1 base, with 12 bases between. Germline V gene data show CDR1 as SGHVS and CDR2 as FNYEAQ. The CDR3 is made up of 16 amino acids. CDR3: CASSLAAGRENTEAFF. DNA of the CDR3: TGTGCCAGCAGCTTAGCGGCGGGCAGGGAGAACACTGAAGCTTTCTTT.

The chain is built from TRBV20-1 and TRBJ2-5; D is perhaps TRBD1 or TRBD2 (5 bases each). Germline V gives CDR1 DFQATT, CDR2 SNEGSKA (reference sequence). This CDR3 spans 12 amino acids. CDR3 sequence: CSPVRGEGTQYF. CDR3 DNA: TGCAGCCCTGTTAGAGGGGAAGGGACCCAGTACTTC.

The chain uses TRBV12-3 or TRBV12-4 and TRBJ1-2; TRBD1 is a possible D gene (6 bases). Trimming shortened V by 5 bases and J by 4 bases, and 11 bases separated the two germline ends. The length of the CDR3 is 13 residues. CDR3 bases: TGTGCCAGCAGTCGTCAGGGGCTCTATGGCTACACCTTC. Its translation: CASSRQGLYGYTF.

This clonotype was found a few times. The chain carries TRBV29-1 and TRBJ2-7; tentative D call: TRBD1 (6 bases). The V and J ends lost 6 bases and 3 bases respectively, with 9 bases between them. CDR3 length: 11 residues. The germline V gene has CDR1 SQVTM and CDR2 ANQGSEA. The CDR3 nucleotides are TGCAGCGTCGGACAGATCTACGAGCAGTACTTC. This encodes CSVGQIYEQYF.

This clonotype was observed a few times. V gene TRBV12-3 or TRBV12-4 combines with J gene TRBJ1-2; maybe TRBD1 (5 bases). This CDR3 has 13 amino acids. V gave up 5 bases and J gave up 7 bases, with 14 bases separating them. CDR3 DNA sequence: TGTGCCAGCAGTAATCCAGGGTTTCCTGGCTACACCTTC. Translated, it gives CASSNPGFPGYTF.

The chain recombines TRBV29-1 with TRBJ2-5, with 7 bases matching TRBD2. V trimming: 7 bases; J trimming: 3 bases; junction bases outside the gene matches: 2. CDR1 and CDR2 from the germline V gene are SQVTM and ANQGSEA. The length of the CDR3 is 11 residues. CDR3 coding DNA: TGCAGCGCGGCGGGAGAAGAGACCCAGTACTTC. Translated, it gives CSAAGEETQYF. The full variable domain, its missing parts supplied by reference TRBV29-1 and TRBJ2-5, is SAVISQKPSRDICQRGTSLTIQCQVDSQVTMMFWYRQQPGQSLTLIATANQGSEATYESGFVIDKFPISRPNLTFSTLTVSNMSPEDSSIYLCSAAGEETQYFGPGTRLLVL.

Comments on this clonotype: Sequence at one end of the junction differs from germline and may be a read error. The genes are TRBV5-1 and TRBJ2-1, with 8 bases aligning to TRBD2. The CDR3 is 11 amino acids. CDR1 and CDR2 (germline): SGHRS, YFSETQ. CDR3 loop: CASSLERERFF. The CDR3 region has the DNA TGCGCCAGCAGCTTGGAGCGGGAGCGGTTCTTC.